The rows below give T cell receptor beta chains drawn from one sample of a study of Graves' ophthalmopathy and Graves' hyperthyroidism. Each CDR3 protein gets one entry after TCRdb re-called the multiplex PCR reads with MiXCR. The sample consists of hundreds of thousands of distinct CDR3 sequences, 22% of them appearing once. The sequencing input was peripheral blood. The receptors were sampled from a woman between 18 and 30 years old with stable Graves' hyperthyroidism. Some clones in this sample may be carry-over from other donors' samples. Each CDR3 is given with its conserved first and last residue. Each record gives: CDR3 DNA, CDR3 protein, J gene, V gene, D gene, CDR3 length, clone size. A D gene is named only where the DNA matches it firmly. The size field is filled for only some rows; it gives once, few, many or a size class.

TGCAGTGCTACCCAGGGGACTAGCGGGGGGCCCTACGAGCAGTACTTC CSATQGTSGGPYEQYF TRBJ2-7 TRBV20-1 TRBD2 16 many
TGTGCCAGCAGCCAAGGGGTGTCTGAAGCTTTCTTT CASSQGVSEAFF TRBJ1-1 TRBV3-1 . 12 many
TGTGCCAGCACCTCGGGAAAGACCTACGAGCAGTACTTC CASTSGKTYEQYF TRBJ2-7 TRBV6-2/TRBV6-3 . 13 many
TGTGCCAGCAGCTTGTTTGGCGGGGGGCGGCAAGAGACCCAGTACTTC CASSLFGGGRQETQYF TRBJ2-5 TRBV5-5 TRBD2 16 many
TGTGCCACCAGCAGAGATAGAGGACAGGGGGCGCAGAATACCATATATTTT CATSRDRGQGAQNTIYF TRBJ1-3 TRBV15 TRBD1 17 .
TGTGCCAGCAGCCAAGCAGGGGGCAGGTTTGGCTACACCTTC CASSQAGGRFGYTF TRBJ1-2 TRBV4-2 TRBD1 14 many
TGTGCCAGCAGTGGACAGGGCAATAATTCACCCCTCCACTTT CASSGQGNNSPLHF TRBJ1-6 TRBV2 TRBD1 14 many
TGTGCCAGCAGCGTAAGCGGGGGATACGAGCAGTACTTC CASSVSGGYEQYF TRBJ2-7 TRBV9 TRBD2 13 many
TGCAGCGTTGACACACTTAACTATGGCTACACCTTC CSVDTLNYGYTF TRBJ1-2 TRBV29-1 . 12 many
TGCAGTGCTAGAGATAACAGGGGGAACACTGAAGCTTTCTTT CSARDNRGNTEAFF TRBJ1-1 TRBV20-1 TRBD1 14 .
TGTGCCAGCAGTTTAAGCCGGGACAGGGGGCACTATGGCTACACCTTC CASSLSRDRGHYGYTF TRBJ1-2 TRBV12-3/TRBV12-4 TRBD1 16 many
TGTGCCAGCAGTTTATCCATCGTAGAGCCCCAGCATTTT CASSLSIVEPQHF TRBJ1-5 TRBV27 . 13 many
TGTGCCTGGAGTGGTAAGAGGACCGGGGAGCTGTTTTTT CAWSGKRTGELFF TRBJ2-2 TRBV30 . 13 many
TGTGCCAGCAGTGAAGCAGGGGGTCGCGGCTACACCTTC CASSEAGGRGYTF TRBJ1-2 TRBV6-1 . 13 many
TGCAGTGCTAGACGGACGGGATTCAATCAGCCCCAGCATTTT CSARRTGFNQPQHF TRBJ1-5 TRBV20-1 . 14 .
TGTGCCAGCAGTGAAATTAGGACACATGGCTACACCTTC CASSEIRTHGYTF TRBJ1-2 TRBV6-1 . 13 .
TGTGCCAGCAGCCCCGGGTGGATCAGATTAAATTCACCCCTCCACTTT CASSPGWIRLNSPLHF TRBJ1-6 TRBV11-2 . 16 many
TGTGCCAGCAGCGTAGTCGCGGGGGGCCCCGGGGAGCTGTTTTTT CASSVVAGGPGELFF TRBJ2-2 TRBV9 TRBD2 15 .
TGTGCCAGCAGTACCCTAGGTGTCTACGAGCAGTACTTC CASSTLGVYEQYF TRBJ2-7 TRBV6-2/TRBV6-3 . 13 many
TGCAGTGCTAGATCGACAGGGGGCGCAGGTGGCTACACCTTC CSARSTGGAGGYTF TRBJ1-2 TRBV20-1 TRBD1 14 many
TGTGCCAGCAGCTTCGGGGAGTTATCGCCCCAGCATTTT CASSFGELSPQHF TRBJ1-5 TRBV7-9 . 13 many
TGTGCCAGCCAAATACCCGACGGGAACTCTGGAAACACCATATATTTT CASQIPDGNSGNTIYF TRBJ1-3 TRBV27 . 16 .
TGTGCCAGCAGCCGTCTAGCGGACGACACAGATACGCAGTATTTT CASSRLADDTDTQYF TRBJ2-3 TRBV14 TRBD2 15 .
TGTGCCAGCAGCACCGGAGAGAGACTATACGAGCAGTACTTC CASSTGERLYEQYF TRBJ2-7 TRBV11-2 . 14 many
TGCGCCAGCAGCTTGTTAGGCGGGCTGCGCCTAAAAGAGACCCAGTACTTC CASSLLGGLRLKETQYF TRBJ2-5 TRBV5-1 . 17 .
TGCAGCGTCGGACAGGTCCAAGAGACCCAGTACTTC CSVGQVQETQYF TRBJ2-5 TRBV29-1 TRBD1 12 .
TGTGCCAGCAGCCAAGGGCTAAGGGACAGGGCCTATGGCGGGGAGCTGTTTTTT CASSQGLRDRAYGGELFF TRBJ2-2 TRBV14 TRBD1 18 few
TGCAGTGCTAGAGATGCAAGGGGAGGACCCTACGAGCAGTACTTC CSARDARGGPYEQYF TRBJ2-7 TRBV20-1 . 15 many
TGTGCCAGCAGCTCGTCCCTGGACACTGAAGCTTTCTTT CASSSSLDTEAFF TRBJ1-1 TRBV9 . 13 many
TGCAGTGCTAACGGGGGCTCAAATCAGCCCCAGCATTTT CSANGGSNQPQHF TRBJ1-5 TRBV20-1 . 13 many
TGTGCCAGCAGTTCCAAAACTAGGGGAGGCTACGAGCAGTACTTC CASSSKTRGGYEQYF TRBJ2-7 TRBV28 . 15 many
TGTGCCAGCAGTGAAATTGGGCCTCCCTACGAGCAGTACTTC CASSEIGPPYEQYF TRBJ2-7 TRBV2 . 14 many
TGTGCCACTAAGGCGGACAGGCTCACCTACGAGCAGTACTTC CATKADRLTYEQYF TRBJ2-7 TRBV6-1 TRBD1 14 many
TGCAGCGCCAGGACAGGGAAGGGAGCGGCTTTCTTT CSARTGKGAAFF TRBJ1-1 TRBV29-1 TRBD1 12 many
TGTGCCACCAGTGATTTGGACAGGGTGGATGGCTACACCTTC CATSDLDRVDGYTF TRBJ1-2 TRBV24-1 TRBD1 14 .
TGCAGTGCTAGAGAAGGGGCAGCCCTCTTCAATCAGCCCCAGCATTTT CSAREGAALFNQPQHF TRBJ1-5 TRBV20-1 . 16 many
TGTGCCAGCAGTCCCGGGGACAGCAGAACCGGGGAGCTGTTTTTT CASSPGDSRTGELFF TRBJ2-2 TRBV6-2/TRBV6-3 TRBD1 15 many